One sample yielded the 9 T cell receptor beta chains listed below, sequenced in a study of beta chain features in type 1 diabetes. Sequenced material consisted of expressed TCRB transcripts (all of the isolated RNA was reverse transcribed). The table came from immunoSEQ multiplex PCR; TCRdb's copy has only in-frame clones and leaves some out. The sample lists approximately 400,000 clones, about 15% seen once, with about 0.018% in the top ten. Input material: naive CD4+ T cells from blood. The origin of the receptors is a woman younger than 30 in good health.

The V call is TRBV6-6, the J call TRBJ2-7; TRBD1 matches at 7 bases. Per germline, CDR1 MNHNY and CDR2 SVGAGI (reference sequence). The CDR3 sequence is 13 residues long. The junction had 2 bases not matched to a gene; V was cut back by 0 bases and J by 6 bases. The CDR3 loop is CASSYSDRAEQYF. The CDR3 DNA is TGTGCCAGCAGTTACTCCGACAGGGCCGAGCAGTACTTC.

The V and J genes are TRBV28 and TRBJ2-5; TRBD2 is a possible D gene (5 bases). Germline V lookup: CDR1 MDHEN, CDR2 SYDVKM. Trimming took off 5 bases at V and 5 bases at J, with 15 bases between the two ends. The CDR3 has 14 amino acids. The CDR3 coding sequence is TGTGCCAGCAGTCCCCGGGGATTAGGGGAGACCCAGTACTTC. Its translation: CASSPRGLGETQYF. The whole variable domain, remainder taken from reference TRBV28 and TRBJ2-5, is DVKVTQSSRYLVKRTGEKVFLECVQDMDHENMFWYRQDPGLGLRLIYFSYDVKMKEKGDIPEGYSVSREKKERFSLILESASTNQTSMYLCASSPRGLGETQYFGPGTRLLVL.

This clone came up a few times. The gene calls are TRBV12-5 and TRBJ2-2, with unresolved D. CDR1 is LGHNT and CDR2 is FRNRAP in the germline V gene. The CDR3 has 13 amino acids. Trimming pared 6 bases from V and 4 bases from J, leaving 9 bases between. This CDR3 reads CASGLTATGELFF. In nucleotides, the CDR3 is TGTGCTAGTGGCCTGACTGCCACCGGGGAGCTGTTTTTT. Together with reference TRBV12-5 and TRBJ2-2, the CDR3 gives the full variable domain: DARVTQTPRHKVTEMGQEVTMRCQPILGHNTVFWYRQTMMQGLELLAYFRNRAPLDDSGMPKDRFSAEMPDATLATLKIQPSEPRDSAVYFCASGLTATGELFFGEGSRLTVL.

V is TRBV5-6 and J is TRBJ1-2; D gene unclear. There are 13 residues in the CDR3. From germline, CDR1 is SGHDT and CDR2 YYEEEE. The germline V and J ends were trimmed by 1 base and 0 bases, with 4 bases remaining between them. The CDR3 loop is CASSLQSNYGYTF. CDR3 coding DNA: TGTGCCAGCAGCTTGCAGTCTAACTATGGCTACACCTTC.

Only a few counts were recorded for this clone. The genes are TRBV16 and TRBJ2-5; 8 bases agree with TRBD1. This CDR3 contains 16 residues. Per germline, CDR1 KGHSY and CDR2 FQNENV. The junction had 7 bases not matched to a gene; V was cut back by 2 bases and J by 2 bases. The CDR3 loop is CASSQPGTGMQETQYF. CDR3 sequence (DNA): TGTGCCAGCAGCCAACCTGGGACAGGTATGCAAGAGACCCAGTACTTC. Full variable domain (missing parts from reference TRBV16 and TRBJ2-5): GEEVAQTPKHLVRGEGQKAKLYCAPIKGHSYVFWYQQVLKNEFKFLISFQNENVFDETGMPKERFSAKCLPNSPCSLEIQATKLEDSAVYFCASSQPGTGMQETQYFGPGTRLLVL.

This chain connects TRBV30 to TRBJ1-4; 9 nucleotides match TRBD1. From germline, CDR1 is GTSNPN and CDR2 SVGIG (reference sequence). The CDR3 is made up of 14 amino acids. V lost 2 bases to trimming and J lost 8 bases; unmatched junction nucleotides: 6. The CDR3 sequence: CAWSLGQGLEKLFF. The DNA for the CDR3 is TGTGCCTGGAGTCTCGGACAGGGGCTCGAAAAACTGTTTTTT.

The genes are TRBV23-1 and TRBJ2-7, with 7 bases matching TRBD2. TRBV23-1 is identified as an open reading frame with a role that is uncertain. V lost 3 bases, J lost 5 bases, and 16 bases stayed unmatched. The CDR3 has 17 residues. The CDR3 here is CASSQDSVGGPADEQYF. The CDR3 nucleotides are TGCGCCAGCAGTCAGGATTCGGTGGGAGGGCCTGCGGACGAGCAGTACTTC.

The chain carries TRBV30 and TRBJ2-1; perhaps TRBD1 as D (5 bases). V lost 6 bases and J lost 8, with 14 bases in between. The germline V gene has CDR1 GTSNPN and CDR2 SVGIG (reference sequence). The CDR3 runs to 12 residues. The CDR3 DNA is TGTGCCTGTATGACAGTTGGGGATGAGCAGTTCTTC. This encodes CACMTVGDEQFF.

This clone has a handful of counts. The chain combines TRBV30 with TRBJ2-7, with TRBD1 matching 7 bases. The trim removed 3 bases at V and 3 bases at J, leaving 8 bases unmatched. The V gene's germline CDR1 is GTSNPN and CDR2 SVGIG (reference sequence). CDR3 length: 14 amino acids. The CDR3 region has the DNA TGTGCCTGGAGAAGATGGGCAGGGGGCTACGAGCAGTACTTC. It translates to CAWRRWAGGYEQYF.